The 23 T cell receptor beta chains given below trace back to one sample, sequenced in a study of CD8 T cells in Susac syndrome. Random hexamers were used to reverse transcribe roughly 0.5 to 1 ug of RNA. TCRdb re-analysed the immunoSEQ multiplex PCR reads in MiXCR, keeping a single row per CDR3 protein. The sample contains 160,000 or so distinct CDR3 sequences, around 95% of which appear only once. Sequenced material: CD8+ T cells from PBMCs. The receptors stem from a human donor with multiple sclerosis.

The rearrangement joins TRBV27 to TRBJ2-7, with a tentative D call TRBD1 (5 bases). The V end lost 3 bases, the J end lost 7 bases, and 7 bases lay between the germline ends. Germline CDR1 and CDR2: MNHEY and SMNVEV (reference sequence). The CDR3 length is 11 residues. CDR3 amino acids: CASSLGLEQYF. For the CDR3, the DNA is TGTGCCAGCAGTTTGGGGCTGGAGCAGTACTTC.

The rearrangement uses TRBV4-1 and TRBJ2-3; 12 bases agree with TRBD2. The CDR3 runs 17 residues. V shed 5 bases, J shed 0 bases, and the junction held 6 bases outside the gene matches. The germline V gene encodes CDR1 MGHRA and CDR2 YSYEKL. CDR3: CASSTRLAGASTDTQYF. DNA for the CDR3: TGCGCCAGCAGCACCCGACTAGCGGGGGCTAGCACAGATACGCAGTATTTT.

The rearrangement links TRBV9 to TRBJ2-5, with TRBD1 identical over 7 bases. With V trimmed by 4 bases and J by 5 bases, 8 bases remained unmatched. Germline V CDR1 and CDR2: SGDLS, YYNGEE. The CDR3 length is 14 residues. The CDR3 sequence: CASSTTGVEETQYF. In DNA, the CDR3 is TGTGCCAGCAGCACAACAGGGGTGGAGGAGACCCAGTACTTC.

The CDR3 sequence is CSVDPDRFQETQYF. The CDR3 region has the DNA TGCAGCGTTGACCCAGACAGATTTCAAGAGACCCAGTACTTC. The chain combines TRBV29-1 with TRBJ2-5; possibly TRBD1 for D (5 bases). The germline V gene encodes CDR1 SQVTM and CDR2 ANQGSEA. The CDR3 sequence is 14 residues long. V lost 3 bases and J lost 2, with 13 bases in between.

A single count supports this clonotype. V usage is TRBV5-1 and J usage is TRBJ1-1, with TRBD1 identical over 12 bases. Germline lookup yields CDR1 SGHRS and CDR2 YFSETQ. V was pared by 4 bases and J by 4 bases, with 8 bases of the junction left unmatched. The CDR3 extends over 16 amino acids. CDR3 bases: TGCGCCAGCAGCACGGGACAGGGGGCTTTTATCACTGAAGCTTTCTTT. It yields the protein CASSTGQGAFITEAFF.

V and J are TRBV20-1 and TRBJ2-7, with D tentatively TRBD1 or TRBD2 (6 bases each). V was clipped by 0 bases and J by 5 bases, with 11 bases between them. Germline loops: CDR1 DFQATT, CDR2 SNEGSKA (reference sequence). The CDR3 runs 13 residues. The CDR3 here is CSAREGRGDEQYF. Written as DNA, the CDR3 is TGCAGTGCTAGAGAGGGAAGGGGGGACGAGCAGTACTTC.

This clonotype showed up just a few times. This chain links TRBV29-1 with TRBJ1-2, with D uncertain. Germline values: CDR1 SQVTM, CDR2 ANQGSEA. The V end was cut by 1 base, the J end by 6 bases, with 6 bases between. The CDR3 extends over 11 amino acids. In DNA form, the CDR3 reads TGCAGCGTTGAAGGGACCCATGGCTACACCTTC. Translating it yields CSVEGTHGYTF.

This clonotype has just one count. The chain recombines TRBV7-9 with TRBJ2-7; D perhaps matches TRBD2 (6 bases). V lost 5 bases to trimming and J lost 2 bases, with 16 bases between them. The CDR3 spans 15 residues. Germline CDR1 is SEHNR and CDR2 is FQNEAQ (reference sequence). CDR3 sequence reads: CASSRDSYDTYEQYV. As DNA, the CDR3 is TGTGCCAGCAGCCGGGACTCCTATGACACCTACGAGCAGTACGTC.

The chain is built from TRBV9 and TRBJ2-1, with no clear D. V was trimmed by 3 bases and J by 8 bases, leaving 12 bases between them. Germline CDR1 SGDLS, CDR2 YYNGEE. The CDR3 runs to 13 residues. This chain's CDR3 is CASSAGAVYEQFF. The CDR3 DNA reads as TGTGCCAGCAGCGCAGGCGCGGTATATGAGCAGTTCTTC. Full variable domain (remainder filled in from reference TRBV9 and TRBJ2-1): DSGVTQTPKHLITATGQRVTLRCSPRSGDLSVYWYQQSLDQGLQFLIQYYNGEERAKGNILERFSAQQFPDLHSELNLSSLELGDSALYFCASSAGAVYEQFFGPGTRLTVL.

This chain uses TRBV7-9 with TRBJ1-2; 10 bases are a match to TRBD1. Unmatched junction bases numbered 10, after V lost 5 bases and J lost 4 bases. CDR3 length: 16 residues. From germline, CDR1 is SEHNR and CDR2 FQNEAQ (reference sequence). The CDR3 is CASSPPGQGPSYGYTF. CDR3 bases: TGTGCCAGCAGCCCACCGGGACAGGGGCCTAGCTATGGCTACACCTTC.

In DNA form, the CDR3 reads TGTGCCACCAGCGATAGAACGGGGGAGCAGTACTTC. Protein sequence: CATSDRTGEQYF. The chain joins TRBV15 to TRBJ2-7, with D tentatively TRBD2 (5 bases). The germline V gene has CDR1 LNHNV and CDR2 YYDKDF (reference sequence). There are 12 residues in the CDR3. Trimming removed 5 bases at V and 7 bases at J, with 12 bases between.

The V and J genes are TRBV12-3 or TRBV12-4 and TRBJ2-5; D not certain. This CDR3 is 14 amino acids long. V was cut by 10 bases and J by 1 base, with 16 bases left in between. CDR3 protein: CAILNGSVQETQYF. The DNA of the CDR3 is TGTGCCATCCTTAATGGTAGTGTCCAAGAGACCCAGTACTTC.

This sequence joins TRBV27 and TRBJ2-2, with D hard to call. Germline assignment: CDR1 MNHEY and CDR2 SMNVEV (reference sequence). The CDR3 runs to 16 residues. Trimming cost V 3 bases and J 4 bases, with 15 bases left between them. The CDR3 DNA follows: TGTGCCAGCAGTTTTGGCGGTTTGATCAGCACCGGGGAGCTGTTTTTT. Translated, it gives CASSFGGLISTGELFF.

CDR3 amino acids: CAWNPLWGVPEAFF. The CDR3 bases are TGTGCCTGGAATCCTTTGTGGGGGGTTCCTGAAGCTTTCTTT. The chain has TRBV30 and TRBJ1-1; D is perhaps TRBD1 (5 bases). The germline V and J ends were trimmed by 4 bases and 6 bases, with 18 bases remaining between them. There are 14 residues in the CDR3. CDR1 is GTSNPN, CDR2 SVGIG, per germline (reference sequence).

The V and J genes are TRBV12-3 or TRBV12-4 and TRBJ2-7; TRBD1 is a possible D gene (6 bases). V lost 5 bases and J 3 bases, leaving 14 bases between the germline ends. The length of the CDR3 is 14 residues. This chain's CDR3 is CASSPRGQHYEQYF. CDR3 sequence (DNA): TGTGCCAGCAGTCCCCGAGGACAGCACTACGAGCAGTACTTC.

This chain links TRBV15 with TRBJ2-1; D gene ambiguous. Between the trimmed V and J ends, which lost 6 bases and 5 bases, there was a span of 11 bases. In germline, CDR1 is LNHNV, CDR2 YYDKDF (reference sequence). The CDR3 spans 13 residues. The CDR3 region has the DNA TGTGCCACCAGTCTTCGGACGCACAATGAGCAGTTCTTC. Its protein is CATSLRTHNEQFF. The variable domain in full, with the rest retrieved from reference TRBV15 and TRBJ2-1, is DAMVIQNPRYQVTQFGKPVTLSCSQTLNHNVMYWYQQKSSQAPKLLFHYYDKDFNNEADTPDNFQSRRPNTSFCFLDIRSPGLGDTAMYLCATSLRTHNEQFFGPGTRLTVL.

The rearrangement uses TRBV20-1 and TRBJ2-7, with TRBD2 matching 11 bases. The germline V gene has CDR1 DFQATT and CDR2 SNEGSKA (reference sequence). CDR3 size: 13 residues. V was clipped by 5 bases and J by 3 bases; unmatched bases: 3. In nucleotides, the CDR3 is TGCAGTGCTTTAGCGGGGGGGCTCTACGAGCAGTACTTC. Its translation is CSALAGGLYEQYF.

This chain joins TRBV7-9 and TRBJ1-2; tentative D call: TRBD1 (6 bases). The CDR3 has 15 amino acids. V dropped 1 base and J dropped 4 bases, with 13 bases sitting between them. Germline loops: CDR1 SEHNR, CDR2 FQNEAQ (reference sequence). The CDR3 here is CASSLGQGPRYGYTF. CDR3 nucleotides: TGTGCCAGCAGCTTAGGTCAGGGGCCTCGCTATGGCTACACCTTC.

V is TRBV28 and J is TRBJ1-1; D uncertain. Trimming took 2 bases from V and 4 from J, leaving 11 bases between them. The CDR3 totals 14 residues. Germline V lookup: CDR1 MDHEN, CDR2 SYDVKM. The CDR3 loop reads CASSLRGISTEAFF. The CDR3 bases are TGTGCCAGCAGTTTACGAGGGATTTCCACTGAAGCTTTCTTT.

Here the CDR3 DNA reads TGTGCCAGCTCGGGACAGGGGTTATACAATGAGCAGTTCTTC. This sequence encodes CASSGQGLYNEQFF. V gene TRBV18 combines with J gene TRBJ2-1; 10 bases agree with TRBD1. V lost 6 bases and J lost 4; bases outside the gene matches: 3. The CDR3 covers 14 residues. CDR1 and CDR2 from the germline V gene are KGHSH and LQKENI.

The chain links TRBV5-6 to TRBJ2-5, with 7 nucleotides matching TRBD1. V trimming: 7 bases; J trimming: 3 bases; junction bases outside the gene matches: 12. Germline V gene sequence: CDR1 SGHDT, CDR2 YYEEEE. The CDR3 extends over 15 amino acids. This CDR3 is CASHRMGDSEETQYF. The CDR3 DNA is TGTGCCAGCCACCGAATGGGGGACAGCGAAGAGACCCAGTACTTC.

The chain employs TRBV18 and TRBJ1-1; D gene unclear. Germline V lookup: CDR1 KGHSH, CDR2 LQKENI. Trimming removed 0 bases from V and 2 bases from J, with 10 bases in between. The CDR3 sequence is 15 residues long. In DNA, the CDR3 is TGTGCCAGCTCACCACCCAACGCAGGTAACACTGAAGCTTTCTTT. As protein: CASSPPNAGNTEAFF.

The CDR3 loop is CASSLSRFGDNEQFF. The DNA of the CDR3 is TGTGCCAGCAGCTTAAGTCGGTTTGGGGACAATGAGCAGTTCTTC. This chain connects TRBV7-2 to TRBJ2-1; D remains unclear. The ends were cut back, 2 bases at V and 5 bases at J, with 13 bases in the middle. The CDR3 contains 15 residues. Germline V gene lookup returns CDR1 SGHTA and CDR2 FQGNSA.